The rows below give T cell receptor beta chains drawn from one sample of a study of T-cell memory formation after mild COVID-19. Each CDR3 protein is one row after TCRdb ran MiXCR on the 5' RACE reads. The sample contains 500,000 to 650,000 distinct CDR3 sequences, roughly 21% of which appear only once. Sequenced input: PBMCs or a T cell subset sorted from them (not recorded which). The receptors were gathered from an adult woman who had mild COVID-19 (a few samples of this study predate the infection). Cell type and time point are not known. Each CDR3 is given with its conserved first and last residue. The D gene is left open where the match is weak. Some rows have no size entry. The others give once, few or many, or a class for an expanded clone.

>TRBJ1-2|few|.|TRBV12-3/TRBV12-4
CASSSEGFTIYGYTF
TGTGCCAGCAGTTCGGAGGGCTTCACGATCTATGGCTACACCTTC
>TRBJ1-1|.|.|TRBV4-2
CASSPAPDFFSEAFF
TGTGCCAGCAGCCCCGCCCCGGACTTCTTTTCTGAAGCTTTCTTT
>TRBJ1-2|.|.|TRBV6-6
CASSRVEGYGYTF
TGTGCCAGCAGCCGAGTGGAGGGCTATGGCTACACCTTC
>TRBJ2-4|few|TRBD1|TRBV20-1
CSLSGTGTGGKNIQYF
TGCAGCCTCTCCGGGACAGGGACCGGGGGTAAAAACATTCAGTACTTC
>TRBJ2-1|.|TRBD1|TRBV25-1
CASKGDQGADEQFF
TGTGCCAGCAAAGGAGACCAGGGGGCCGATGAGCAGTTCTTC
>TRBJ2-2|few|TRBD1|TRBV6-5
CASSYSNRGLTGELFF
TGTGCCAGCAGTTACTCCAACAGGGGGCTCACCGGGGAGCTGTTTTTT
>TRBJ2-7|few|.|TRBV2
CASSVRRDGEQYF
TGTGCCAGCAGTGTACGTAGGGACGGCGAGCAGTACTTC
>TRBJ1-2|.|.|TRBV12-3/TRBV12-4
CASSPQGSGLNYGYTF
TGTGCCAGCAGTCCACAGGGAAGTGGGTTGAACTATGGCTACACCTTC
>TRBJ1-2|.|TRBD1|TRBV12-3/TRBV12-4
CASKTRGLDYGYTF
TGTGCCAGCAAGACCAGGGGGCTCGACTATGGCTACACCTTC
>TRBJ1-4|few|.|TRBV5-6
CASSSLGTENEKLFF
TGTGCCAGCAGCTCTCTCGGGACCGAGAATGAAAAACTGTTTTTT
>TRBJ2-2|few|TRBD2|TRBV19
CASSRLAGGLTGELFF
TGTGCCAGTTCAAGACTAGCGGGGGGGCTCACCGGGGAGCTGTTTTTT
>TRBJ1-2|.|TRBD1|TRBV27
CASSQGVHSGYTF
TGTGCCAGCAGCCAGGGGGTCCACTCTGGCTACACCTTC
>TRBJ2-1|.|TRBD2|TRBV9
CASSVAWEGSYNEQFF
TGTGCCAGCAGCGTAGCGTGGGAGGGCTCCTACAATGAGCAGTTCTTC
>TRBJ1-3|few|.|TRBV7-6
CASSLGTSSGNTIYF
TGTGCCAGCAGCTTAGGGACTTCCTCTGGAAACACCATATATTTT
>TRBJ2-6|.|.|TRBV3-1
CASSRRVGPNSGANVLTF
TGTGCCAGCAGCCGGAGGGTGGGCCCTAATTCTGGGGCCAACGTCCTGACTTTC
>TRBJ1-2|.|.|TRBV27
CASSLESGRTGGYTF
TGTGCCAGCAGTTTAGAATCGGGCCGGACGGGGGGCTACACCTTC
>TRBJ1-5|many|.|TRBV5-1
CASSPGNSNQPQHF
TGCGCCAGCAGCCCGGGGAATAGCAATCAGCCCCAGCATTTT
>TRBJ2-3|.|TRBD2|TRBV7-9
CASSLGLAGARPDTQYF
TGTGCCAGCAGCTTAGGACTAGCGGGGGCCCGGCCAGATACGCAGTATTTT
>TRBJ1-5|once|TRBD1|TRBV19
CASSKPGQGLYSNQPQHF
TGTGCCAGTAGTAAACCAGGACAGGGTCTGTATAGCAATCAGCCCCAGCATTTT
>TRBJ2-7|many|TRBD1|TRBV18
CASSPPVGTGVYEQYF
TGTGCCAGCTCACCACCGGTTGGGACAGGGGTCTACGAGCAGTACTTC
>TRBJ1-4|.|TRBD1|TRBV7-9
CASSSGQGEKLFF
TGTGCCAGCAGCTCAGGACAGGGTGAAAAACTGTTTTTT
>TRBJ2-7|few|.|TRBV5-6
CASRRGAYADEQYF
TGTGCCAGCAGAAGGGGGGCATACGCCGACGAGCAGTACTTC
>TRBJ1-2|.|.|TRBV27
CASSLSTDSNYGYTF
TGTGCCAGCAGTTTATCGACGGATTCTAACTATGGCTACACCTTC
>TRBJ1-4|.|.|TRBV11-2
CASSLGSSLAEKLFF
TGTGCCAGCAGCTTAGGGTCGAGTCTTGCTGAAAAACTGTTTTTT
>TRBJ2-5|few|.|TRBV20-1
CSAMAGVETQYF
TGCAGTGCTATGGCCGGCGTAGAGACCCAGTACTTC
>TRBJ2-4|.|TRBD2|TRBV20-1
CSARGGLGLAKNIQYF
TGCAGTGCTCGAGGGGGACTAGGTCTAGCCAAAAACATTCAGTACTTC
>TRBJ2-5|.|TRBD1|TRBV9
CASSSETGQGSQETQYF
TGTGCCAGCAGCTCAGAGACTGGACAGGGTTCACAAGAGACCCAGTACTTC
>TRBJ2-1|many|.|TRBV6-6
CASRKSGTSIHNEQFF
TGTGCCAGCAGAAAATCCGGGACTTCCATTCACAATGAGCAGTTCTTC
>TRBJ1-2|.|.|TRBV14
CASSQDWTAYGYTF
TGTGCCAGCAGCCAAGATTGGACAGCCTATGGCTACACCTTC
>TRBJ2-2|few|.|TRBV2
CASGTSLNTGELFF
TGTGCCAGCGGGACTTCCTTGAACACCGGGGAGCTGTTTTTT
>TRBJ2-2|.|TRBD1|TRBV20-1
CSAMTTGRNTGELFF
TGCAGTGCTATGACGACAGGGCGGAACACCGGGGAGCTGTTTTTT
>TRBJ2-5|once|.|TRBV11-3
CASRKSAGYQETQYF
TGTGCCAGCAGGAAAAGTGCGGGCTACCAAGAGACCCAGTACTTC
>TRBJ2-3|.|.|TRBV30
CAWSVGGTFTDTQYF
TGTGCCTGGAGTGTAGGAGGGACTTTCACAGATACGCAGTATTTT
>TRBJ1-1|.|TRBD1|TRBV6-6
CASSYSGQVAFF
TGTGCCAGCAGTTACTCAGGACAGGTAGCTTTCTTT
>TRBJ2-2|few|.|TRBV20-1
CSARDHFGGTNTGELFF
TGCAGTGCTAGAGATCATTTTGGGGGAACCAACACCGGGGAGCTGTTTTTT
>TRBJ2-5|few|TRBD2|TRBV4-3
CASSQEVVGGGRETQYF
TGCGCCAGCAGCCAAGAAGTGGTCGGGGGAGGGAGGGAGACCCAGTACTTC
>TRBJ1-1|few|TRBD1|TRBV9
CASSVGQGATEAFF
TGTGCCAGCAGCGTAGGACAGGGGGCCACTGAAGCTTTCTTT
>TRBJ2-5|many|TRBD2|TRBV7-8
CASSLADFLAGTEQETQYF
TGTGCCAGCAGCTTAGCGGATTTTTTAGCGGGAACCGAGCAAGAGACCCAGTACTTC
>TRBJ1-1|.|.|TRBV7-9
CASIATGATEAFF
TGTGCCAGCATCGCCACAGGCGCCACTGAAGCTTTCTTT
>TRBJ2-7|.|.|TRBV6-5
CASSYSRTSVTTGSYEQYF
TGTGCCAGCAGTTACTCTCGCACTAGCGTCACGACAGGGTCCTACGAGCAGTACTTC
>TRBJ2-3|.|.|TRBV6-1
CASRSPAVDTQYF
TGTGCCAGCAGATCACCGGCCGTGGATACGCAGTATTTT
>TRBJ2-7|few|.|TRBV12-3/TRBV12-4
CASSFERRGSEQYF
TGTGCCAGCAGTTTTGAGCGGAGGGGGTCCGAGCAGTACTTC
>TRBJ2-3|few|.|TRBV29-1
CSAREGGNTQYF
TGCAGCGCAAGGGAAGGGGGAAATACGCAGTATTTT
>TRBJ2-4|.|.|TRBV19
CASREGPAKNIQYF
TGTGCCAGTAGGGAAGGGCCAGCCAAAAACATTCAGTACTTC
>TRBJ2-3|few|.|TRBV5-1
CASSLVGRQDTQYF
TGCGCCAGCAGCTTGGTTGGTAGGCAAGATACGCAGTATTTT
>TRBJ1-2|few|.|TRBV9
CASSPPHTF
TGTGCCAGCAGCCCTCCCCACACCTTC
>TRBJ2-1|.|.|TRBV29-1
CSVAPYNEQFF
TGCAGCGTTGCCCCCTACAATGAGCAGTTCTTC
>TRBJ2-7|.|.|TRBV21-1
CASSRTPSTSSSYEQYF
TGTGCCAGCAGCCGTACCCCTAGCACTTCAAGCTCCTACGAGCAGTACTTC
>TRBJ2-5|.|.|TRBV7-6
CASALMGRFQETQYF
TGTGCCAGCGCCCTCATGGGCCGATTCCAAGAGACCCAGTACTTC
>TRBJ2-7|few|.|TRBV30
CAWSVGIYEQYF
TGTGCCTGGAGTGTGGGAATCTACGAGCAGTACTTC
>TRBJ1-2|once|.|TRBV5-1
CASSLSGRPTF
TGCGCCAGCAGTTTGTCTGGGCGACCCACCTTC
>TRBJ2-5|.|.|TRBV29-1
CSVRSRGVFETQYF
TGCAGCGTTCGGTCCCGAGGGGTGTTTGAGACCCAGTACTTC